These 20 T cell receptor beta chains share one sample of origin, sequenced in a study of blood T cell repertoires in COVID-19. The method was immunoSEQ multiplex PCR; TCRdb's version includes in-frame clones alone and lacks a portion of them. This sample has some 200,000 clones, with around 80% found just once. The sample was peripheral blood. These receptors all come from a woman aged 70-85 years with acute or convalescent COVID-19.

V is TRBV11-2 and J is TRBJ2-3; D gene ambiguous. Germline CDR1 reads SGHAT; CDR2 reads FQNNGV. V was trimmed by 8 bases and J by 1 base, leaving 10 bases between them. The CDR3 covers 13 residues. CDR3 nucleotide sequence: TGTGCCAGCGACAAGTGGGGCACAGATACGCAGTATTTT. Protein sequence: CASDKWGTDTQYF.

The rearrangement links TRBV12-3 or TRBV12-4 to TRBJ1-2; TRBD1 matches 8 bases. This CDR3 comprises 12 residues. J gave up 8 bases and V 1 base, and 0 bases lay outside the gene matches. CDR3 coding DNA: TGTGCCAGCAGTTTAGGGGACAGGGGCTACACCTTC. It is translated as CASSLGDRGYTF.

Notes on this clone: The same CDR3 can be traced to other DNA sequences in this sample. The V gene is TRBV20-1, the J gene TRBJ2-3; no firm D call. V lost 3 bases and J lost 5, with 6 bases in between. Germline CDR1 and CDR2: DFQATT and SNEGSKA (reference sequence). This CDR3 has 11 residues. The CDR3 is CSASVGDTQYF. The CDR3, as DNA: TGCAGTGCTAGTGTCGGAGATACGCAGTATTTT.

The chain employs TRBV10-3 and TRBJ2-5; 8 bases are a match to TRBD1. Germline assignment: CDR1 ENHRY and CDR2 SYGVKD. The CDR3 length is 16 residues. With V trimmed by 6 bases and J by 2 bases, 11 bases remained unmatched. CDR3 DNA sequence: TGTGCCATCAGACAACCAGGGGGCGAGGGACAAGAGACCCAGTACTTC. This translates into CAIRQPGGEGQETQYF.

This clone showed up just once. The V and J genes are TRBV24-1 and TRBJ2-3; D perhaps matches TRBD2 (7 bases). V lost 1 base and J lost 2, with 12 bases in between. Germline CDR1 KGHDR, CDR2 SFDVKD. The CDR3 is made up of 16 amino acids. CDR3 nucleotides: TGTGCCACCAGTGATTTAGTGGGGGGGCTCACAGATACGCAGTATTTT. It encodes CATSDLVGGLTDTQYF.

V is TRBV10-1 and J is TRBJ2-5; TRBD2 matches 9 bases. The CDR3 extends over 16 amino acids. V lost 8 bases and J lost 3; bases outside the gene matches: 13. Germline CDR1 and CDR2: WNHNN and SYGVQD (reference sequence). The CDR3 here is CASPEGAGGHEETQYF. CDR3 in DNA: TGCGCCAGCCCAGAGGGGGCGGGGGGGCACGAAGAGACCCAGTACTTC.

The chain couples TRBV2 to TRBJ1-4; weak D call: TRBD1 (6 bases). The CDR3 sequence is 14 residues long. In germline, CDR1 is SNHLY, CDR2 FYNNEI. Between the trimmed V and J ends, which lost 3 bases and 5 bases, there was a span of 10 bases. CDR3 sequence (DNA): TGTGCCAGCAGTGATTCGGGGGGCAATGAAAAACTGTTTTTT. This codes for CASSDSGGNEKLFF.

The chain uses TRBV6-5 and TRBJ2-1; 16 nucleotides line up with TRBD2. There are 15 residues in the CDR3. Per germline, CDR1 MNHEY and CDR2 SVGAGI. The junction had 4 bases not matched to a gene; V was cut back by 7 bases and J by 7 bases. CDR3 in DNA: TGTGCCAGCACCGGGACTAGCGGGGGGGGGAATGAGCAGTTCTTC. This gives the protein CASTGTSGGGNEQFF.

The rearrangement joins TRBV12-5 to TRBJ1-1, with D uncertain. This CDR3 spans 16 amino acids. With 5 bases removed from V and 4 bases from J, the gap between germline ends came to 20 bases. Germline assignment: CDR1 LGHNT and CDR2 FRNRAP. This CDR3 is CASGLVTTPRSTEAFF. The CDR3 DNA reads TGTGCTAGTGGTCTCGTAACAACCCCAAGGAGCACTGAAGCTTTCTTT.

The CDR3 sequence: CAISDRGYPLHF. For the CDR3, the DNA is TGTGCCATCAGTGACCGGGGGTATCCCCTCCACTTT. The chain joins TRBV10-3 to TRBJ1-6, with D possibly matching TRBD1 (5 bases). Germline V gene sequence: CDR1 ENHRY, CDR2 SYGVKD. The ends were cut back, 3 bases at V and 13 bases at J, with 10 bases in the middle. The CDR3 length is 12 residues.

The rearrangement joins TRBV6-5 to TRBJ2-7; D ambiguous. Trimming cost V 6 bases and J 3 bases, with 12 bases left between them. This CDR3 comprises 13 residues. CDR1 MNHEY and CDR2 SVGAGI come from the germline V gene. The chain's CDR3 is CASRTAQFYEQYF. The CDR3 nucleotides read TGTGCCAGCAGGACTGCACAATTCTACGAGCAGTACTTC.

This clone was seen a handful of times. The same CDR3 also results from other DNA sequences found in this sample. CDR3 sequence (DNA): TGTGCCTGGAGTGTCACAGGGAATCAGCCCCAGCATTTT. Encoded protein: CAWSVTGNQPQHF. This chain links TRBV30 with TRBJ1-5, with D possibly TRBD1 on 6 matching bases. V shed 0 bases and J shed 4 bases, with 7 bases lying between them. The CDR3 runs 13 residues. Germline CDR1 and CDR2: GTSNPN and SVGIG (reference sequence).

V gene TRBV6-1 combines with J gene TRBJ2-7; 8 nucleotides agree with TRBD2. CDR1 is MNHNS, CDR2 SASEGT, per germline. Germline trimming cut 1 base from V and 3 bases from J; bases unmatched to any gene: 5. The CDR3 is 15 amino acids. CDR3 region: CASSEGTSFIYEQYF. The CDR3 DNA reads TGTGCCAGCAGTGAAGGGACTAGCTTCATCTACGAGCAGTACTTC.

CDR3 residues: CASSSSGATVYGYTF. CDR3 DNA: TGTGCCAGCAGCTCATCAGGGGCCACAGTCTATGGCTACACCTTC. The rearrangement joins TRBV7-9 to TRBJ1-2, with D possibly being TRBD1 (6 bases). CDR3 length: 15 amino acids. The V gene lost 4 bases and the J gene lost 4 bases, with 16 bases spanning the gap. The V gene's germline CDR1 is SEHNR and CDR2 FQNEAQ (reference sequence). The full variable domain, completed using reference TRBV7-9 and TRBJ1-2, is DTGVSQNPRHKITKRGQNVTFRCDPISEHNRLYWYRQTLGQGPEFLTYFQNEAQLEKSRLLSDRFSAERPKGSFSTLEIQRTEQGDSAMYLCASSSSGATVYGYTFGSGTRLTVV.

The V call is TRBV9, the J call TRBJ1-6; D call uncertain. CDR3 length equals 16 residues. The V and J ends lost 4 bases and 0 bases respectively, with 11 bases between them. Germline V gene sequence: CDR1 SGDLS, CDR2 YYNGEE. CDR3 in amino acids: CASSPQPSSYNSPLHF. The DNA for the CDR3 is TGTGCCAGCAGCCCGCAGCCTAGCTCCTATAATTCACCCCTCCACTTT.

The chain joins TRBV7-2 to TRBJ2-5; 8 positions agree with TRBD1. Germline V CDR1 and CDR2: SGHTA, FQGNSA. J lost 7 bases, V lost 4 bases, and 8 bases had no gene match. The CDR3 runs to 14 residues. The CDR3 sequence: CASSWGQAAATQYF. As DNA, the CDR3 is TGTGCCAGCAGCTGGGGACAGGCTGCCGCGACCCAGTACTTC.

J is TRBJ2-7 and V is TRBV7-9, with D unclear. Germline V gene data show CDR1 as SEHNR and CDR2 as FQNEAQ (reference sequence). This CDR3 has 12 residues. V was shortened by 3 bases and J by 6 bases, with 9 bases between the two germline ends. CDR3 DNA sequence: TGTGCCAGCAGCTTTGGCCAAACCGAGCAGTACTTC. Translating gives CASSFGQTEQYF.

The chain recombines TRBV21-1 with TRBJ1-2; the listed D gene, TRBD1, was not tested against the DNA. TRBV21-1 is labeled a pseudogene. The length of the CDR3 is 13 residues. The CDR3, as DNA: TGTGCCAGCAGCCCCCGCAGGCCTGATGGCTACACCTTC. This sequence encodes CASSPRRPDGYTF.

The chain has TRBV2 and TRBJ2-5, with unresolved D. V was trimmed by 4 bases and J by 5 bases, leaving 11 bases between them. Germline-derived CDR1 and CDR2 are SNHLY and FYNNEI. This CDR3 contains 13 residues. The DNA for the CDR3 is TGTGCCAGCAGTGCTCACACGCGGGAGACCCAGTACTTC. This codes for CASSAHTRETQYF. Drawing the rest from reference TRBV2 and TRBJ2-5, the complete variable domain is EPEVTQTPSHQVTQMGQEVILRCVPISNHLYFYWYRQILGQKVEFLVSFYNNEISEKSEIFDDQFSVERPDGSNFTLKIRSTKLEDSAMYFCASSAHTRETQYFGPGTRLLVL.

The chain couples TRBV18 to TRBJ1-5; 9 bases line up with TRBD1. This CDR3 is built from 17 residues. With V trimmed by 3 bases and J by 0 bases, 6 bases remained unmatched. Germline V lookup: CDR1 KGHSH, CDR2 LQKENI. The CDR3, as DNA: TGTGCCAGCTCACCGGGACAGGGAGAGTATAGCAATCAGCCCCAGCATTTT. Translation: CASSPGQGEYSNQPQHF.